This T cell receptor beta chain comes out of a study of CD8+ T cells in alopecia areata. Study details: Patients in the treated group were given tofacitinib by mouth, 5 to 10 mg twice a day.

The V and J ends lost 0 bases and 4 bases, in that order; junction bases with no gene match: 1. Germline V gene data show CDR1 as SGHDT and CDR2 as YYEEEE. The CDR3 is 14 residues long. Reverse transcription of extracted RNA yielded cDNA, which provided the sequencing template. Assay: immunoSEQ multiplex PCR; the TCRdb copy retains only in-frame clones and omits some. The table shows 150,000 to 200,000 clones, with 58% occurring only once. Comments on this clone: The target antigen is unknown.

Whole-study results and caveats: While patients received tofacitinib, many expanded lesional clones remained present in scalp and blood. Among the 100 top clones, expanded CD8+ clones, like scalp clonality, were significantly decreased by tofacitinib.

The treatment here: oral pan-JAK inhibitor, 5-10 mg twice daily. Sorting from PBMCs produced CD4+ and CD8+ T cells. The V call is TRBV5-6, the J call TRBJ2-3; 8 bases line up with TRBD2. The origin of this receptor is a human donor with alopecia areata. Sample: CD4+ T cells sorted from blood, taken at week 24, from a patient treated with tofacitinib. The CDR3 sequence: CASSLELAADTQYF. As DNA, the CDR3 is TGTGCCAGCAGCTTGGAACTAGCGGCAGATACGCAGTATTTT. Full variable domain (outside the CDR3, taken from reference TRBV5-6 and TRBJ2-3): DAGVTQSPTHLIKTRGQQVTLRCSPKSGHDTVSWYQQALGQGPQFIFQYYEEEERQRGNFPDRFSGHQFPNYSSELNVNALLLGDSALYLCASSLELAADTQYFGPGTRLTVL.